These 16 T cell receptor beta chains originate from one sample sequenced in a study of T cells in Graves' hyperthyroidism and ophthalmopathy. There were TCR beta CDR3 regions amplified from RNA transcripts. In the first-round RT-PCR of the TCR CDR3, the HTBI primer set was used. TCRdb redid the calling of the multiplex PCR reads with MiXCR, one entry per CDR3 protein. Of 300,000 to 450,000 distinct CDR3 sequences listed, just under 15% were seen once; the top ten hold around a third. Material for sequencing was blood. The receptors shown here come from a woman in her twenties or thirties with Graves' hyperthyroidism.

This clonotype turned up a few times. The chain combines TRBV20-1 with TRBJ1-2; possible D gene TRBD1, 6 bases. Trimming cost V 4 bases and J 4 bases, with 13 bases left between them. The CDR3 runs 13 residues. The germline gives CDR1 DFQATT, CDR2 SNEGSKA (reference sequence). The CDR3 DNA follows: TGCAGTGCTAACTACAGGGATGCCTATGGCTACACCTTC. Translating it yields CSANYRDAYGYTF.

This clonotype was recorded many times. The chain couples TRBV7-9 to TRBJ2-7, with D perhaps assigned TRBD1 or TRBD2 (5 bases each). This CDR3 spans 14 amino acids. CDR1 and CDR2 from the germline V gene are SEHNR and FQNEAQ (reference sequence). Trimming cost V 5 bases and J 7 bases, with 18 bases left between them. DNA for the CDR3: TGTGCCAGCAGCCTAGACCGGGACGAGTATGAGCAGTACTTC. Residues: CASSLDRDEYEQYF.

This clonotype appeared many times. A read error may be the cause here, since a much bigger clone is one base away. This chain uses TRBV6-4 with TRBJ1-5; no definite D call. CDR1 is MRHNA, CDR2 SNTAGT, per germline. This CDR3 region has 13 residues. V dropped 6 bases and J dropped 0 bases, with 6 bases sitting between them. CDR3 DNA sequence: TGTGCCAGCAGCGTCAATAGCAATCAGCCCCAGCATTTT. Translated: CASSVNSNQPQHF.

This clonotype has at least ten counts. The chain has TRBV2 and TRBJ2-3, with TRBD2 matching over 8 bases. The trim removed 3 bases at V and 8 bases at J, leaving 1 base unmatched. The germline CDR1 and CDR2 sequences are SNHLY and FYNNEI. This CDR3 comprises 12 residues. The DNA of the CDR3 is TGTGCCAGCAGTGATGGACTAGCTACGCAGTATTTT. Protein sequence: CASSDGLATQYF.

The CDR3 is CASRPTGGLSYEQYF. CDR3 DNA sequence: TGTGCCAGCAGACCGACAGGGGGCCTCTCCTACGAGCAGTACTTC. The chain has TRBV11-2 and TRBJ2-7, with 10 bases that match TRBD1. The CDR3 loop spans 15 amino acids. Looked up from germline, CDR1 is SGHAT and CDR2 is FQNNGV. The V segment lost 6 bases and the J segment 0 bases; nucleotides outside the gene matches: 5.

In its sample, this clonotype was seen once. The chain has TRBV5-1 and TRBJ2-2, with 9 bases identical to TRBD2. The ends lost 2 bases at V and 7 bases at J; junction bases unmatched: 12. The CDR3 loop spans 17 amino acids. The V gene's germline CDR1 is SGHRS and CDR2 YFSETQ. CDR3: CASSFGGVAGVVGELFF. Here the CDR3 DNA reads TGCGCCAGCAGCTTTGGGGGGGTAGCGGGAGTCGTCGGGGAGCTGTTTTTT.

The chain joins TRBV30 to TRBJ2-1; 9 bases are shared with TRBD2. This CDR3 contains 14 residues. The germline CDR1 and CDR2 sequences are GTSNPN and SVGIG (reference sequence). V dropped 2 bases and J dropped 6; count of bases not matched to a gene: 5. CDR3 region: CAWSSGTSFNEQFF. The CDR3 nucleotides are TGTGCCTGGAGTAGCGGGACTAGCTTCAATGAGCAGTTCTTC.

V usage is TRBV28 and J usage is TRBJ2-3, with a possible D match to TRBD1 (6 bases). With 3 bases removed from V and 2 bases from J, the gap between germline ends came to 12 bases. Germline assignment: CDR1 MDHEN and CDR2 SYDVKM. This CDR3 has 15 amino acids. The CDR3 DNA follows: TGTGCCAGCAGTTTGACAGGTCGCGCCACAGATACGCAGTATTTT. Protein sequence: CASSLTGRATDTQYF. The variable domain in full, with the rest retrieved from reference TRBV28 and TRBJ2-3, is DVKVTQSSRYLVKRTGEKVFLECVQDMDHENMFWYRQDPGLGLRLIYFSYDVKMKEKGDIPEGYSVSREKKERFSLILESASTNQTSMYLCASSLTGRATDTQYFGPGTRLTVL.

Turning to this clonotype: A much larger clonotype is one base distant, so this may be a read error. The chain has TRBV6-1 and TRBJ2-7, with D perhaps given as TRBD1 or TRBD2 (5 bases each). Germline CDR1 is MNHNS and CDR2 is SASEGT. V was cut by 4 bases and J by 3 bases, with 10 bases left in between. The CDR3 has 13 amino acids. CDR3: CASSGDGFYEQYF. CDR3 DNA: TGTGCCAGCAGTGGGGACGGGTTCTACGAGCAGTACTTC.

This clonotype was seen ten or more times. The chain joins TRBV20-1 to TRBJ2-1; TRBD2 matches at 13 bases. Unmatched junction bases numbered 5, after V lost 3 bases and J lost 9 bases. This CDR3 has 14 residues. The germline gives CDR1 DFQATT, CDR2 SNEGSKA (reference sequence). The CDR3 loop is CSARGLAGKGEQFF. The DNA of the CDR3 is TGCAGTGCTAGGGGACTAGCGGGAAAGGGTGAGCAGTTCTTC.

The sample holds many counts of this clonotype. The chain is built from TRBV12-3 or TRBV12-4 and TRBJ1-5; D is uncertain. The V end lost 3 bases, the J end lost 7 bases, and 4 bases lay between the germline ends. The CDR3 contains 11 residues. The CDR3 reads CASSLGQPQHF. Here the CDR3 DNA reads TGTGCCAGCAGTTTGGGGCAGCCCCAGCATTTT.

The chain has TRBV9 and TRBJ1-2; D is undetermined. V was trimmed by 4 bases and J by 4 bases, leaving 20 bases between them. The germline CDR1 and CDR2 sequences are SGDLS and YYNGEE. The CDR3 loop spans 16 amino acids. The CDR3 nucleotides read TGTGCCAGCAGCCAACCGTCCAATGGGCTCGGCTATGGCTACACCTTC. Amino acid sequence: CASSQPSNGLGYGYTF.

In its sample, this clonotype was seen a few times. The chain recombines TRBV4-1 with TRBJ2-1; TRBD2 aligns across 11 bases. Germline lookup yields CDR1 MGHRA and CDR2 YSYEKL. V shed 0 bases and J 0 bases; nucleotides not matched to a gene: 10. The CDR3 sequence is 20 residues long. The CDR3 is CASSQEFWTSGSSSYNEQFF. The DNA for the CDR3 is TGCGCCAGCAGCCAAGAATTTTGGACTAGCGGGTCTAGCTCCTACAATGAGCAGTTCTTC.

This clonotype was recorded at least ten times. The chain links TRBV20-1 to TRBJ2-5; 12 bases are shared with TRBD2. Germline CDR1 is DFQATT and CDR2 is SNEGSKA (reference sequence). J gave up 5 bases and V 6 bases, and 10 bases lay outside the gene matches. The CDR3 length is 15 residues. CDR3 nucleotides: TGCAGTGCCCCAAGACTAGCGGGAGAGGGGGAGACCCAGTACTTC. Translated, it gives CSAPRLAGEGETQYF.

This clonotype turned up a few times. The V call is TRBV27, the J call TRBJ2-1; a weak D match, TRBD2 (6 bases). The V gene's germline CDR1 is MNHEY and CDR2 SMNVEV (reference sequence). The CDR3 runs 14 residues. V was pared by 6 bases and J by 5 bases, with 14 bases between. Here the CDR3 DNA reads TGTGCCAGCAGCGTTTTACTAGCTGACAATGAGCAGTTCTTC. This translates into CASSVLLADNEQFF.

The chain's CDR3 is CASSLTRAGTGAPGHSYNEQFF. For the CDR3, the DNA is TGTGCCAGCAGCTTAACTCGCGCCGGGACAGGGGCCCCTGGCCACTCCTACAATGAGCAGTTCTTC. The chain has TRBV7-6 and TRBJ2-1; 10 bases align to TRBD1. The CDR3 sequence is 22 residues long. Trimming cost V 2 bases and J 0 bases; bases outside gene matches: 19. Germline values: CDR1 SGHVS, CDR2 FNYEAQ.